This is a list of T cell receptor beta chains from one sample in a study of blood T cell repertoires in COVID-19. Assay used: immunoSEQ multiplex PCR; TCRdb lists only in-frame clones, some missing. The sample consists of almost 200,000 clones, 70% to 90% of them appearing once. Sequences were obtained from peripheral blood. The receptor set was obtained from a man in his 60s with COVID-19, enrolled during active disease. The CDR3 runs from the conserved cysteine through the conserved F or W. Fields, in order: clone size, V gene, J gene, CDR3 protein. The size entry is marked missing in some rows and otherwise reads once, few, many or a size class.

size: once; V: TRBV19; J: TRBJ2-7; CDR3: CASSPRTGSYEQYF
size: once; V: TRBV10-2; J: TRBJ1-1; CDR3: CASSDRGNTEAFF
size: NA; V: TRBV9; J: TRBJ1-6; CDR3: CASSVWGDSNSPLHF
size: NA; V: TRBV12-5; J: TRBJ1-1; CDR3: CASGLGSFTEAFF
size: NA; V: TRBV7-3; J: TRBJ2-3; CDR3: CASSPGGGPDTQYF
size: NA; V: TRBV6-5; J: TRBJ1-1; CDR3: CASDRTGAVPEAFF
size: NA; V: TRBV7-2; J: TRBJ1-5; CDR3: CASSLAREQPQHF
size: NA; V: TRBV28; J: TRBJ1-5; CDR3: CASRVRQARQPQHF
size: NA; V: TRBV28; J: TRBJ2-7; CDR3: CASSRTGGAYEQYF
size: NA; V: TRBV5-1; J: TRBJ2-2; CDR3: CASSWTLGQATGELFF
size: NA; V: TRBV7-9; J: TRBJ1-5; CDR3: CASSLSGDSNQPQHF
size: NA; V: TRBV12-5; J: TRBJ1-1; CDR3: CASGPAGRGMNTEAFF
size: NA; V: TRBV10-1; J: TRBJ1-3; CDR3: CATSQASGNTIYF
size: NA; V: TRBV11-2; J: TRBJ2-7; CDR3: CASSSMGQGSYEQYF
size: NA; V: TRBV3-1/TRBV3-2; J: TRBJ1-1; CDR3: CASSLRKGEIMNTEAFF
size: NA; V: TRBV10-3; J: TRBJ1-4; CDR3: CASSATNEKLFF
size: NA; V: TRBV18; J: TRBJ2-3; CDR3: CASSSTSGRSTDTQYF
size: NA; V: TRBV3-1/TRBV3-2; J: TRBJ2-1; CDR3: CASSQAPGLDFYNEQFF
size: NA; V: TRBV19; J: TRBJ1-2; CDR3: CASSTTVYGYTF
size: NA; V: TRBV19; J: TRBJ1-2; CDR3: CACRQGAYGYTF
size: NA; V: TRBV2; J: TRBJ2-3; CDR3: CASVSGRTDTQYF
size: NA; V: TRBV20-1; J: TRBJ1-1; CDR3: CSPATGSRAFF
size: NA; V: TRBV12-5; J: TRBJ2-1; CDR3: CASGPRAGGPVGSYNEQFF